The 10 T cell receptor beta chains reported below all come from one sample, sequenced in a study of molecular identifiers for immune sequencing clone quantification. TCRdb called the PCR reads again in MiXCR, with one record for every CDR3 protein. The sample contains some 650,000 distinct CDR3 sequences, roughly 21% of which appear only once. Sequencing was carried out using naive CD8+ T cells from blood, with Jurkat cell RNA spiked in. The subset: FACS-sorted CD8+CD4-CCR7+CD45RA+ naive T cells. The receptors originated from a human donor in good health. Some libraries in this study had Jurkat cell RNA spiked in.

This clonotype was seen repeatedly, ten times or more. The chain joins TRBV24-1 to TRBJ2-3; 9 nucleotides match TRBD1. The germline V gene has CDR1 KGHDR and CDR2 SFDVKD. This CDR3 has 15 amino acids. V shed 6 bases and J 4 bases; nucleotides not matched to a gene: 7. The CDR3 DNA reads TGTGCCACCAGTACCGGGACAGGGTTGCCAGATACGCAGTATTTT. Translation: CATSTGTGLPDTQYF.

The table lists this clonotype with many counts. This chain connects TRBV12-3 or TRBV12-4 to TRBJ2-3; the D is unclear. V was clipped by 5 bases and J by 2 bases, with 8 bases between them. CDR3 length: 13 residues. CDR3 loop: CASSPLLTDTQYF. CDR3 DNA sequence: TGTGCCAGCAGTCCCCTACTCACAGATACGCAGTATTTT.

This clonotype was found many times. The CDR3 here is CASSLGTTALTDTQYF. CDR3 in DNA: TGTGCCAGCAGCTTAGGGACGACAGCCCTCACAGATACGCAGTATTTT. V gene TRBV11-2 combines with J gene TRBJ2-3, with a weak D call TRBD1 (5 bases). The V gene lost 1 base and the J gene lost 2 bases, with 13 bases spanning the gap. The germline gives CDR1 SGHAT, CDR2 FQNNGV. The CDR3 has 16 amino acids.

Ten or more counts support this clonotype. The chain recombines TRBV7-9 with TRBJ1-2, with D tentatively TRBD1 (5 bases). This CDR3 has 17 residues. The germline V and J ends were trimmed by 1 base and 3 bases, with 18 bases remaining between them. Germline CDR1 reads SEHNR; CDR2 reads FQNEAQ (reference sequence). CDR3 loop: CASSLVDVGAEDYGYTF. The CDR3 DNA reads as TGTGCCAGCAGCTTAGTGGATGTCGGGGCAGAAGACTATGGCTACACCTTC.

The chain uses TRBV6-2 or TRBV6-3 and TRBJ2-7, with 7 bases identical to TRBD2. Germline CDR1 is MNHEY and CDR2 is SVGEGT. CDR3 length: 15 amino acids. Germline trimming cut 2 bases from V and 5 bases from J; bases unmatched to any gene: 9. The CDR3 sequence: CASSYPPRRGDEQYF. DNA for the CDR3: TGTGCCAGCAGTTACCCCCCCCGTCGGGGGGACGAGCAGTACTTC.

The table lists this clonotype with many counts. The rearrangement joins TRBV24-1 to TRBJ2-1, with 10 bases fitting TRBD2. After removal of 4 bases from V and 8 bases from J, the junction contained 4 bases not matched to a gene. Germline CDR1 and CDR2: KGHDR and SFDVKD. CDR3 size: 14 residues. This chain's CDR3 is CATSEGTSADEQFF. CDR3 nucleotides: TGTGCCACCAGTGAGGGGACTAGCGCGGATGAGCAGTTCTTC.

The chain joins TRBV6-2 or TRBV6-3 to TRBJ1-5, with D perhaps TRBD1 (6 bases). Looked up from germline, CDR1 is MNHEY and CDR2 is SVGEGT. This CDR3 is 16 amino acids long. V was pared by 6 bases and J by 0 bases, with 15 bases between. The CDR3 DNA reads as TGTGCCAGCAGGGTGGCAGGGGACTATAGCAATCAGCCCCAGCATTTT. Amino acid sequence: CASRVAGDYSNQPQHF.

This clonotype was detected once. This sequence may be a read error, since a much larger clone differs from it by one base. The chain joins TRBV24-1 to TRBJ2-5, with 7 bases that match TRBD1. The germline V gene encodes CDR1 KGHDR and CDR2 SFDVKD. CDR3 length: 18 amino acids. The CDR3 sequence: CATSGLPRLDREQETQYF. In DNA form, the CDR3 reads TGTGCCACCAGTGGTTTGCCCCGTCTTGACAGGGAACAAGAGACCCAGTACTTC.

This clonotype was observed a handful of times. The chain carries TRBV9 and TRBJ2-3; TRBD1 aligns across 7 bases. Germline values: CDR1 SGDLS, CDR2 YYNGEE. The CDR3 spans 15 residues. Trimming at V came to 4 bases and at J to 1 base, leaving 6 bases not matched to a gene. The CDR3 region is CASSPGTAGTDTQYF. The DNA of the CDR3 is TGTGCCAGCAGCCCAGGGACAGCGGGCACAGATACGCAGTATTTT.

At least ten counts were recorded for this clonotype. The CDR3 loop reads CASSYSSRPTAVYF. CDR3 coding DNA: TGTGCCAGCAGTTACTCCTCCAGGCCAACAGCTGTGTACTTC. This rearrangement joins TRBV6-2 or TRBV6-3 to TRBJ2-4; no definite D call. Trimming pared 0 bases from V and 15 bases from J, leaving 18 bases between. The CDR3 is made up of 14 amino acids. CDR1 is MNHEY, CDR2 SVGEGT, per germline.